This is a list of T cell receptor beta chains from one sample in a study of blood T cell repertoires in COVID-19. Some clones are missing from TCRdb's copy, which holds only in-frame ones; the method was immunoSEQ multiplex PCR. The table includes approximately 30,000 clones, just over 85% detected once. Sequenced: peripheral blood. Receptor source: a human donor in a cohort sampled during active COVID-19. Both conserved end residues are part of each CDR3. A D gene is named only where the DNA matches it firmly.

NA,TRBV19,TRBJ1-4,CASREAGPHEKLFF
TRBD2,TRBV4-1,TRBJ2-5,CASSLLTSGALAETQYF
TRBD1,TRBV18,TRBJ1-2,CASSSLPTGDYGYTF
TRBD1,TRBV5-1,TRBJ1-1,CASSLAWTGMNTEAFF
NA,TRBV7-9,TRBJ2-7,CASSATSGTPSYEQYF
NA,TRBV7-8,TRBJ2-7,CASSLGPGYRVIDEQYF
TRBD1,TRBV30,TRBJ1-2,CAWRRTGSRRGYTF
NA,TRBV6-5,TRBJ1-2,CASSYSNRANYGYTF
NA,TRBV7-2,TRBJ1-2,CASSLAQFKGPGGYTF
NA,TRBV29-1,TRBJ2-3,CSVRESDTDTQYF
TRBD1,TRBV7-8,TRBJ1-1,CASSYGTAEAFF
NA,TRBV6-5,TRBJ2-3,CASIQDTPSTDTQYF
NA,TRBV5-1,TRBJ1-6,CASSLSPGRVAGNSPLHF
NA,TRBV11-2,TRBJ1-4,CASSLAVQGALLFF
NA,TRBV19,TRBJ1-1,CASTPVRSGRGWPNTEAFF
NA,TRBV6-6,TRBJ2-7,CASRGPGYEQYF
NA,TRBV19,TRBJ1-4,CASTNQQRQNEKLFF
TRBD2,TRBV14,TRBJ2-5,CASSHLTGGQETQYF